One and the same sample provided the 32 T cell receptor beta chains below, sequenced in a study of cytomegalovirus exposure and HLA in healthy donors. 13 Jbeta primers and 60 Vbeta primers were used for the PCR. Produced via immunoSEQ multiplex PCR; TCRdb's table is partial and in-frame only. The data show around 200,000 clones, roughly 78% seen once. Sequencing used PBMCs. The receptors were gathered from a boy between 10 and 17 years old in good health and CMV-seronegative.

The chain employs TRBV5-1 and TRBJ1-1, with D perhaps matching TRBD1 (6 bases). The V end was cut by 2 bases, the J end by 5 bases, with 19 bases between. CDR1 is SGHRS and CDR2 is YFSETQ in the germline V gene. The length of the CDR3 is 16 residues. CDR3 sequence reads: CASSFEVIGQGTEAFF. The CDR3, as DNA: TGCGCCAGCAGCTTTGAAGTTATCGGGCAGGGGACTGAAGCTTTCTTT.

This chain joins TRBV5-4 and TRBJ1-4, with D perhaps matching TRBD1 (5 bases). Germline-derived CDR1 and CDR2 are SGHNT and YYREEE (reference sequence). The CDR3 consists of 15 residues. V was shortened by 1 base and J by 8 bases, with 15 bases between the two germline ends. In DNA form, the CDR3 reads TGTGCCAGCAGCTTGCACAGGACGATTACGGAAAAACTGTTTTTT. Translated: CASSLHRTITEKLFF.

CDR3 residues: CSVGEGDNYGYTF. The DNA for the CDR3 is TGCAGCGTTGGGGAGGGGGACAACTATGGCTACACCTTC. The rearrangement joins TRBV29-1 to TRBJ1-2; perhaps TRBD1 as D (6 bases). Germline V gives CDR1 SQVTM, CDR2 ANQGSEA. V was clipped by 4 bases and J by 2 bases, with 11 bases between them. The CDR3 sequence is 13 residues long.

This clone was seen just once. The J gene is TRBJ2-3, the V gene TRBV29-1; no reliable D call. The CDR3 extends over 11 amino acids. Looked up from germline, CDR1 is SQVTM and CDR2 is ANQGSEA. The V and J ends lost 1 base and 4 bases respectively, with 3 bases between them. The CDR3 DNA reads TGCAGCGTTGAAGCAGCAGATACGCAGTATTTT. Its protein is CSVEAADTQYF.

The chain carries TRBV11-3 and TRBJ2-1; D may be TRBD2 (6 bases). V was clipped by 5 bases and J by 9 bases, with 20 bases between them. This CDR3 has 15 amino acids. CDR1 SGHNT and CDR2 YENEEA come from the germline V gene. The CDR3 here is CASSPLIGAGGEQFF. In nucleotides, the CDR3 is TGTGCCAGCAGCCCCCTCATCGGGGCCGGGGGTGAGCAGTTCTTC.

V is TRBV6-5 and J is TRBJ2-7; D unresolved. Germline V gene lookup returns CDR1 MNHEY and CDR2 SVGAGI. The CDR3 runs to 13 residues. The V end lost 0 bases, the J end lost 9 bases, and 12 bases lay between the germline ends. The CDR3 here is CASSYSNQVGQYF. The DNA for the CDR3 is TGTGCCAGCAGTTACTCGAACCAGGTTGGGCAGTACTTC.

This clone was observed a handful of times. CDR3 residues: CGTASGRRGTGELFF. CDR3 sequence (DNA): TGTGGGACGGCTAGCGGGAGGAGAGGCACCGGGGAGCTGTTTTTT. The chain employs TRBV28 and TRBJ2-2; TRBD2 matches 11 bases. The CDR3 runs 15 residues. Germline values: CDR1 MDHEN, CDR2 SYDVKM.

This rearrangement joins TRBV7-2 to TRBJ2-4, with D maybe TRBD1 (5 bases). Trimming pared 7 bases from V and 0 bases from J, leaving 16 bases between. The length of the CDR3 is 16 residues. Per germline, CDR1 SGHTA and CDR2 FQGNSA. CDR3 nucleotides: TGTGCCAGCACCCGAGCGACAGCCTTAGCCAAAAACATTCAGTACTTC. As protein: CASTRATALAKNIQYF.

The J gene is TRBJ2-1, the V gene TRBV7-9; 8 bases line up with TRBD1. This CDR3 spans 17 amino acids. CDR1 is SEHNR and CDR2 is FQNEAQ in the germline V gene (reference sequence). With 5 bases clipped from V and 2 bases from J, the junction kept 11 bases outside the gene matches. CDR3 amino acids: CASSPPMGQDPYNEQFF. Here the CDR3 DNA reads TGTGCCAGCAGCCCCCCCATGGGACAGGACCCCTACAATGAGCAGTTCTTC. The complete variable domain, with remaining parts taken from reference TRBV7-9 and TRBJ2-1, reads DTGVSQNPRHKITKRGQNVTFRCDPISEHNRLYWYRQTLGQGPEFLTYFQNEAQLEKSRLLSDRFSAERPKGSFSTLEIQRTEQGDSAMYLCASSPPMGQDPYNEQFFGPGTRLTVL.

The table lists this clone with a count of one. The V gene is TRBV27, the J gene TRBJ2-7; D is uncertain. Germline values: CDR1 MNHEY, CDR2 SMNVEV (reference sequence). Trimming left V 3 bases short and J 1 base short, with 7 bases between. CDR3 length: 13 amino acids. The CDR3 DNA reads TGTGCCAGCAGTTTTACAGTTTCCTACGAGCAGTACTTC. Its translation is CASSFTVSYEQYF.

This chain joins TRBV30 and TRBJ1-4; 9 bases map to TRBD1. In germline, CDR1 is GTSNPN, CDR2 SVGIG (reference sequence). This CDR3 spans 13 amino acids. The J segment lost 7 bases and the V segment lost 7 bases, leaving 7 bases of the junction unmatched. CDR3 amino acids: CALSGTGSEKLFF. The CDR3 DNA follows: TGTGCCTTATCCGGGACAGGGAGTGAAAAACTGTTTTTT. The full variable domain, in which reference TRBV30 and TRBJ1-4 provide the parts outside the CDR3, is SQTIHQWPATLVQPVGSPLSLECTVEGTSNPNLYWYRQAAGRGLQLLFYSVGIGQISSEVPQNLSASRPQDRQFILSSKKLLLSDSGFYLCALSGTGSEKLFFGSGTQLSVL.

This rearrangement joins TRBV9 to TRBJ1-2; 9 bases are shared with TRBD1. CDR1 and CDR2 from the germline V gene are SGDLS and YYNGEE. The CDR3 covers 14 residues. Trimming cost V 3 bases and J 4 bases; bases outside gene matches: 4. The CDR3 is CASSADRGSYGYTF. In DNA, the CDR3 is TGTGCCAGCAGCGCGGACAGGGGTTCCTATGGCTACACCTTC.

The chain employs TRBV2 and TRBJ2-1; D might be TRBD2 (6 bases). V shed 6 bases and J shed 5 bases, with 11 bases lying between them. This CDR3 spans 13 amino acids. Germline-derived CDR1 and CDR2 are SNHLY and FYNNEI. The CDR3 DNA reads as TGTGCCAGCAGGGGCGCGGGGCACAATGAGCAGTTCTTC. It yields the protein CASRGAGHNEQFF.

The chain couples TRBV6-5 to TRBJ2-3; a weak D match, TRBD2 (5 bases). The CDR3 has 11 residues. V lost 7 bases and J lost 6, with 8 bases in between. Germline-derived CDR1 and CDR2 are MNHEY and SVGAGI. The CDR3 bases are TGTGCCAGCACCGGGGTGGATACGCAGTATTTT. Its translation: CASTGVDTQYF.

Only a few counts were recorded for this clone. The chain links TRBV25-1 to TRBJ1-5; D is unclear. Germline V gene lookup returns CDR1 MGHDK and CDR2 SYGVNS. The length of the CDR3 is 15 residues. The V end lost 0 bases, the J end lost 4 bases, and 10 bases lay between the germline ends. DNA of the CDR3: TGTGCCAGCAGTGAATACTCGGGGAAAAATCAGCCCCAGCATTTT. Translation gives CASSEYSGKNQPQHF. Using reference TRBV25-1 and TRBJ1-5 for the parts outside the CDR3, the full variable domain is EADIYQTPRYLVIGTGKKITLECSQTMGHDKMYWYQQDPGMELHLIHYSYGVNSTEKGDLSSESTVSRIRTEHFPLTLESARPSHTSQYLCASSEYSGKNQPQHFGDGTRLSIL.

The chain couples TRBV5-5 to TRBJ1-1; 7 bases agree with TRBD1. Per germline, CDR1 SGHKS and CDR2 YYEKEE (reference sequence). This CDR3 is built from 15 residues. Trimming cost V 4 bases and J 5 bases; bases outside gene matches: 11. The CDR3 spells CASSVYRGEGTEAFF. The CDR3 coding sequence is TGTGCCAGCAGCGTATACAGGGGCGAGGGGACTGAAGCTTTCTTT.

The chain is built from TRBV6-5 and TRBJ1-2, with 7 bases lining up with TRBD1. CDR3 length: 14 residues. From germline, CDR1 is MNHEY and CDR2 SVGAGI. V trimming: 7 bases; J trimming: 3 bases; junction bases outside the gene matches: 8. CDR3 sequence reads: CASNRQGRDYGYTF. Here the CDR3 DNA reads TGTGCCAGCAATAGACAGGGAAGGGACTATGGCTACACCTTC.

The J gene is TRBJ1-2, the V gene TRBV29-1; tentative D call: TRBD1 (5 bases). The CDR3 consists of 14 residues. The V gene lost 0 bases and the J gene lost 8 bases, with 16 bases spanning the gap. Per germline, CDR1 SQVTM and CDR2 ANQGSEA. CDR3 DNA sequence: TGCAGCGTTGAAGATCAGAGGGGCGCGGGAGGCTACACCTTC. Protein: CSVEDQRGAGGYTF.

The chain is built from TRBV5-1 and TRBJ1-4, with D maybe TRBD1 (6 bases). CDR3 length equals 18 residues. Germline loops: CDR1 SGHRS, CDR2 YFSETQ. V was clipped by 3 bases and J by 0 bases, with 18 bases between them. CDR3 in amino acids: CASSWANRAPATNEKLFF. Here the CDR3 DNA reads TGCGCCAGCAGCTGGGCGAACAGGGCACCCGCAACTAATGAAAAACTGTTTTTT.

A remark on this clone: Relative to the germline gene, one junction end is altered; a read error may explain this. J is TRBJ2-1 and V is TRBV30; no clear D. The CDR3 consists of 13 residues. From germline, CDR1 is GTSNPN and CDR2 SVGIG (reference sequence). As DNA, the CDR3 is TGTGCCTGGAGTAAAGGCGGTGTAAATGGGCAGTTCTTC. It encodes CAWSKGGVNGQFF.

J is TRBJ1-4 and V is TRBV10-1, with 7 positions matching TRBD1. Looked up from germline, CDR1 is WNHNN and CDR2 is SYGVQD (reference sequence). The CDR3 covers 12 residues. V shed 8 bases, J shed 7 bases, and the junction held 4 bases outside the gene matches. In DNA, the CDR3 is TGCGCCAGCGGGGACAGCGGTGAAAAACTGTTTTTT. This codes for CASGDSGEKLFF.

The table lists this clone with a few counts. This chain uses TRBV16 with TRBJ2-3; D perhaps matches TRBD1 (6 bases). There are 14 residues in the CDR3. The V end was cut by 2 bases, the J end by 5 bases, with 11 bases between. The germline gives CDR1 KGHSY, CDR2 FQNENV. The CDR3 sequence is CASSQGRGGDTQYF. CDR3 coding DNA: TGTGCCAGCAGCCAAGGGAGAGGGGGAGATACGCAGTATTTT. Looking up the rest from reference TRBV16 and TRBJ2-3 gives the full variable domain: GEEVAQTPKHLVRGEGQKAKLYCAPIKGHSYVFWYQQVLKNEFKFLISFQNENVFDETGMPKERFSAKCLPNSPCSLEIQATKLEDSAVYFCASSQGRGGDTQYFGPGTRLTVL.

The V gene is TRBV6-1, the J gene TRBJ1-2; possible D gene TRBD1, 5 bases. The germline CDR1 and CDR2 sequences are MNHNS and SASEGT. The length of the CDR3 is 14 residues. V was shortened by 4 bases and J by 3 bases, with 12 bases between the two germline ends. This CDR3 is CASSAQGMDYGYTF. CDR3 DNA sequence: TGTGCCAGCAGTGCCCAGGGAATGGACTATGGCTACACCTTC.

J is TRBJ1-5 and V is TRBV6-1, with D perhaps matching TRBD1 (5 bases). V lost 1 base and J lost 6, with 13 bases in between. The germline gives CDR1 MNHNS, CDR2 SASEGT. This CDR3 is built from 15 residues. In DNA, the CDR3 is TGTGCCAGCAGTGAAGGGGGACTAGGCTCTCAGCCCCAGCATTTT. This encodes CASSEGGLGSQPQHF.

This chain links TRBV4-1 with TRBJ1-4; 10 nucleotides align to TRBD1. The CDR3 has 14 amino acids. J was trimmed by 7 bases and V by 4 bases; bases with no gene match: 3. Germline lookup yields CDR1 MGHRA and CDR2 YSYEKL. The CDR3 bases are TGCGCCAGCAGCCGGGACAGGGGTTCTGAAAAACTGTTTTTT. It encodes CASSRDRGSEKLFF.

This clone was seen once. The chain joins TRBV4-3 to TRBJ1-3; 8 nucleotides agree with TRBD1. Germline values: CDR1 LGHNA, CDR2 YSLEER. The CDR3 has 19 amino acids. V dropped 0 bases and J dropped 3; count of bases not matched to a gene: 13. CDR3 sequence (DNA): TGCGCCAGCAGCCAAGAACTATGGGACAGGCTTTTCAGTGGAAACACCATATATTTT. Translating it yields CASSQELWDRLFSGNTIYF.

The V call is TRBV30, the J call TRBJ1-6; 9 bases are shared with TRBD1. Germline lookup yields CDR1 GTSNPN and CDR2 SVGIG (reference sequence). The trim removed 2 bases at V and 9 bases at J, leaving 5 bases unmatched. The CDR3 sequence is 14 residues long. The CDR3 region has the DNA TGTGCCTGGAGTACGACAGGGGGGAGTTCACCCCTCCACTTT. This sequence encodes CAWSTTGGSSPLHF.

This clone was detected a few times. The rearrangement links TRBV9 to TRBJ1-1, with 12 bases matching TRBD1. Trimming removed 3 bases from V and 3 bases from J; junction bases left unmatched: 6. In germline, CDR1 is SGDLS, CDR2 YYNGEE. This CDR3 spans 16 amino acids. In DNA, the CDR3 is TGTGCCAGCAGCGAGGGACAGGGGGCGCGGGACACTGAAGCTTTCTTT. Encoded protein: CASSEGQGARDTEAFF.

The chain recombines TRBV19 with TRBJ2-2, with TRBD1 matching over 8 bases. The CDR3 has 16 amino acids. CDR1 and CDR2 from the germline V gene are LNHDA and SQIVND (reference sequence). The V gene end was trimmed by 4 bases and the J gene end by 6 bases; junction bases not matched to a gene: 10. CDR3: CASSTAAGTGAGELFF. The CDR3 DNA sequence: TGTGCCAGTAGTACGGCAGCCGGGACAGGAGCCGGGGAGCTGTTTTTT.

This rearrangement joins TRBV11-3 to TRBJ2-2, with 8 positions matching TRBD2. Germline assignment: CDR1 SGHNT and CDR2 YENEEA. The CDR3 extends over 16 amino acids. With V trimmed by 1 base and J by 5 bases, 6 bases remained unmatched. CDR3 nucleotide sequence: TGTGCCAGCAGCTTAGTGGGCGGGAGGCAAACCGGGGAGCTGTTTTTT. This gives the protein CASSLVGGRQTGELFF.

This clone has just a few counts. The chain couples TRBV27 to TRBJ1-2; no clear D gene. The length of the CDR3 is 15 residues. Germline values: CDR1 MNHEY, CDR2 SMNVEV (reference sequence). V was clipped by 2 bases and J by 5 bases, with 15 bases between them. The CDR3 sequence is CASSLGPSGRYGYTF. CDR3 bases: TGTGCCAGCAGTTTAGGCCCGAGTGGGAGGTATGGCTACACCTTC.

The chain employs TRBV15 and TRBJ1-6; TRBD1 aligns across 7 bases. Germline-derived CDR1 and CDR2 are LNHNV and YYDKDF (reference sequence). This CDR3 is 14 amino acids long. The J segment lost 5 bases and the V segment lost 4 bases, leaving 2 bases of the junction unmatched. The CDR3 sequence: CATSKGQNNSPLHF. The CDR3, as DNA: TGTGCCACCAGCAAGGGACAGAATAATTCACCCCTCCACTTT. Supplemented by reference TRBV15 and TRBJ1-6, the full variable domain reads DAMVIQNPRYQVTQFGKPVTLSCSQTLNHNVMYWYQQKSSQAPKLLFHYYDKDFNNEADTPDNFQSRRPNTSFCFLDIRSPGLGDTAMYLCATSKGQNNSPLHFGNGTRLTVT.